The present TCR beta chain was sequenced within a study of regulatory T cells in long-lasting Graves disease (dated by TCRdb to the early 2020s). At the level of the whole study: Persistent Graves' disease meant more than 5 years of antithyroid drug treatment with TSH receptor autoantibodies that stayed positive. This study used TCR sequencing and RNA sequencing of peripheral blood to compare persistent Graves' disease patients against newly diagnosed Graves' disease patients. The study was registered as a clinical trial and conducted in China. A total of around 35 samples underwent TCR sequencing: some 13 from persistent and approximately 20 from newly diagnosed Graves' disease patients. In the clinical cohort, patients with persistent Graves' disease had used antithyroid drugs for an average of around 9.3 years.

CDR1 is given as MDHEN and CDR2 as SYDVKM, both from the germline V gene. The CDR3, cysteine through phenylalanine, is 13 amino acids long. This entry keeps only the CDR3 DNA: 39 bases, framed from base 1. Sample time point, as interpreted from the label and publication: persistent/refractory GD, antithyroid drugs over 5 years with positive TRAb. For both TCR sequencing and RNA sequencing, RNA was extracted from PBMCs using TRIzol. Graves' disease was diagnosed according to American Thyroid Association guidelines. Recruitment of patients was carried out at an endocrinology department in Xi'an, China. Each patient gave approximately 9 milliliters of peripheral blood, collected in an EDTA anticoagulant tube. Ficoll Paque Plus density gradient separation was used to isolate PBMCs, and no additional T cell sorting was done. An Agilent 2100 Bioanalyzer and agarose gel were used to assess RNA quality, and a NanoDrop 2000 was used to measure RNA concentration.

The library was prepared using multiplex PCR. Sequencing took place on an Illumina HiSeq 4000. To build TCR beta libraries, CDR3 regions were amplified by Arm-PCR using iRepertoire HTBI primers. PCR products were gel purified before sequencing. From the authors' description of their analysis: Across samples, roughly 60 TRBV and 13 to 15 TRBJ segments were identified and used for gene usage analysis of CDR3 amino acid clonotypes. COPE and FqMerger were used to merge filtered high-quality paired reads into contigs. BLAST was used to align contigs to the IMGT TRBV, TRBD and TRBJ reference genes, and CDR3 was defined following IMGT. Highly expanded clones were defined as clonotypes with a frequency above 0.1%. Shannon entropy served as the measure of repertoire diversity, while the Gini coefficient captured V-J evenness. A clonotype was considered public if more than one individual shared it. TCRdb reran the public reads through fastp at Q25 and MiXCR, keeping productive beta chains. Rows matching on CDR3 protein sequence are summarized as one entry with the most common DNA and genes. The V and J calls here are based on TCRdb, not the publication. The sample data list some 280,000 distinct CDR3 sequences, and around 20% of these were observed just once. About 56% of the sample lies in the top ten.

What the study reported, not specific to this receptor: More public clonotypes were shared among persistent patients (around 3,000) than among newly diagnosed patients (roughly 1,000). The small sample size was acknowledged by the authors as a limitation that may reduce accuracy. Persistent Graves' disease patients showed lower TCR Shannon entropy and fewer highly expanded clones than newly diagnosed patients, suggesting clonal expansion. The study examined only peripheral blood because the primary lesion, thyroid tissue, could not be accessed. Sequencing and analysis were limited to the TCR beta chain. Persistent disease showed preferential use of TRBV28, TRBJ1-2 and TRBJ2-5, whereas newly diagnosed disease favored TRBV20-1 and TRBJ2-1.

About this clonotype itself: Its cognate antigen has yet to be identified. A read error is possible here, since a much larger clone lies one base away.

Sequencing was performed on peripheral blood mononuclear cells (PBMCs), taken when the disease was refractory, from a patient treated with antithyroid drugs. This clonotype originated in a female donor with Graves disease. The sequence links TRBV28 to TRBJ2-5, with the D call tentatively TRBD1 or TRBD2, each fitting 5 bases. The nucleotide sequence reads TGTGCCAGCAGTTTTGGGGGAGCGGAGACCCAGTGCTTC. Translated, this gives CASSFGGAETQCF. Here the CDR3 is joined to the reference TRBV28 and TRBJ2-5 genes, and the full variable domain is: DVKVTQSSRYLVKRTGEKVFLECVQDMDHENMFWYRQDPGLGLRLIYFSYDVKMKEKGDIPEGYSVSREKKERFSLILESASTNQTSMYLCASSFGGAETQCFGPGTRLLVL.